This T cell receptor (beta chain) was found in a study of cytomegalovirus exposure and HLA in healthy donors. 13 Jbeta primers and 60 Vbeta primers were used for the PCR. Assay: immunoSEQ multiplex PCR; the TCRdb copy retains only in-frame clones and omits some. The data show hundreds of thousands of clones, with 70% to 85% seen just once and approximately 0.5% held by the top ten. Per germline, CDR1 MNHNY and CDR2 SVGAGI (reference sequence). This CDR3 spans 15 amino acids. J was trimmed by 6 bases and V by 7 bases; bases with no gene match: 9. This chain links TRBV6-6 with TRBJ2-3, with 11 positions matching TRBD1. Sample: PBMCs. The receptor was derived from a middle-aged woman in good health and CMV-seronegative. The chain's CDR3 is CASINSGQGADTQYF. Written as DNA, the CDR3 is TGTGCCAGCATCAACTCAGGACAGGGGGCCGATACGCAGTATTTT.